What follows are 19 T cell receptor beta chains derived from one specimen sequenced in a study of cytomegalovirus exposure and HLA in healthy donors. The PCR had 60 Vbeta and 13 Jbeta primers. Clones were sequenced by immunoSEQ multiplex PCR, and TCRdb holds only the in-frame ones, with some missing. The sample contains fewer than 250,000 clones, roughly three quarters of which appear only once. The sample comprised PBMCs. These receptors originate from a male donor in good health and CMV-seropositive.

This CDR3 is CATKKAREGFHTQYF. For the CDR3, the DNA is TGTGCCACCAAAAAAGCACGGGAGGGCTTTCATACGCAGTATTTT. The V call is TRBV15, the J call TRBJ2-3; 8 bases fit TRBD2. CDR3 length: 15 residues. CDR1 and CDR2 from the germline V gene are LNHNV and YYDKDF (reference sequence). J lost 7 bases, V lost 7 bases, and 13 bases had no gene match.

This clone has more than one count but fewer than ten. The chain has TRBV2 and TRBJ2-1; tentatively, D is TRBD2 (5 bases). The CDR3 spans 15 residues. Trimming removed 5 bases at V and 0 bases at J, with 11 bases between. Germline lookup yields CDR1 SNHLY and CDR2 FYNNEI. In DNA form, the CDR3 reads TGTGCCAGCAGTTCCGGGGTAAGCTCCTACAATGAGCAGTTCTTC. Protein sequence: CASSSGVSSYNEQFF. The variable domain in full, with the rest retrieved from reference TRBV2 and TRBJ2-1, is EPEVTQTPSHQVTQMGQEVILRCVPISNHLYFYWYRQILGQKVEFLVSFYNNEISEKSEIFDDQFSVERPDGSNFTLKIRSTKLEDSAMYFCASSSGVSSYNEQFFGPGTRLTVL.

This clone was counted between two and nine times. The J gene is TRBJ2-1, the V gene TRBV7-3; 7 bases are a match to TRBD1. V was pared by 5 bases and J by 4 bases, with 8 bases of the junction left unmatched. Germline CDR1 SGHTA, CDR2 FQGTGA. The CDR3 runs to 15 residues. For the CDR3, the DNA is TGTGCCAGCAGCCGAGTCGGGACAGATTACAATGAGCAGTTCTTC. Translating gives CASSRVGTDYNEQFF.

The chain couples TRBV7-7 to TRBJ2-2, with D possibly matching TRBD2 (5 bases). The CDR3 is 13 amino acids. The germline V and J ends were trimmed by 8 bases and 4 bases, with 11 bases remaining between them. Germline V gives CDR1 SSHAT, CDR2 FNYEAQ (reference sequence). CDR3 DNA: TGTGCCAGCTCGGGCGCGGGCACCGGGGAGCTGTTTTTT. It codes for CASSGAGTGELFF.

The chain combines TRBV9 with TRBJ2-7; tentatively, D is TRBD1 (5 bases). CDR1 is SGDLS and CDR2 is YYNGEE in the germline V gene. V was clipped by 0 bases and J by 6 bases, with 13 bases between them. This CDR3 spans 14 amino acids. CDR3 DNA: TGTGCCAGCAGCGTAGGACAGTTTCCTTTCGAGCAGTACTTC. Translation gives CASSVGQFPFEQYF.

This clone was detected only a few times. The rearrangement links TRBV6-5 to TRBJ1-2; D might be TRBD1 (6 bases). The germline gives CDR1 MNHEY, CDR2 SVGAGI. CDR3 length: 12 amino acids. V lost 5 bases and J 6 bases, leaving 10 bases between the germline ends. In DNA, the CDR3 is TGTGCCAGCAGTCCAGGGGTCGATGGCTACACCTTC. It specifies CASSPGVDGYTF.

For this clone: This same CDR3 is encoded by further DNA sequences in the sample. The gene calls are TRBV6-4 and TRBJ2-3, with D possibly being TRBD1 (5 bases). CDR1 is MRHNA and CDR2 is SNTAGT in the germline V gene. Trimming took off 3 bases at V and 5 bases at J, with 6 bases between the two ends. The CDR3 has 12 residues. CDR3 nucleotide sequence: TGTGCCAGCAGTGAGCAGGGAGATACGCAGTATTTT. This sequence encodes CASSEQGDTQYF.

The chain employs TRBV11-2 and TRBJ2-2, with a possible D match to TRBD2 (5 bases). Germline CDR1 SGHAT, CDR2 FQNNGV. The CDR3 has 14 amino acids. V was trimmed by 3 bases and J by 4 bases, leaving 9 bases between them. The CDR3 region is CASSLERSTGELFF. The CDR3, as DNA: TGTGCCAGCAGCTTGGAGCGGAGCACCGGGGAGCTGTTTTTT.

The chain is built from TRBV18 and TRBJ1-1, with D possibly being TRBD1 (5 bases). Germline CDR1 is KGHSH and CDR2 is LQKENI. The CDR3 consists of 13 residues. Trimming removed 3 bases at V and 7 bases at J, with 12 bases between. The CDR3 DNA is TGTGCCAGCTCACCTTCGCGGGACTTTGAAGCTTTCTTT. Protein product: CASSPSRDFEAFF. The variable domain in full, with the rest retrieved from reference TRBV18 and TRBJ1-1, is NAGVMQNPRHLVRRRGQEARLRCSPMKGHSHVYWYRQLPEEGLKFMVYLQKENIIDESGMPKERFSAEFPKEGPSILRIQQVVRGDSAAYFCASSPSRDFEAFFGQGTRLTVV.

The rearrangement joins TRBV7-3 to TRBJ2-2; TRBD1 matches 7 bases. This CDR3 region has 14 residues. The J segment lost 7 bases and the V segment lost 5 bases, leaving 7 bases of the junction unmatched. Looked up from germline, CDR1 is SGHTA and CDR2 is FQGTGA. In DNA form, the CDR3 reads TGTGCCAGCAGCCGCGACAGGGCGGTCGGGGAGCTGTTTTTT. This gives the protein CASSRDRAVGELFF.

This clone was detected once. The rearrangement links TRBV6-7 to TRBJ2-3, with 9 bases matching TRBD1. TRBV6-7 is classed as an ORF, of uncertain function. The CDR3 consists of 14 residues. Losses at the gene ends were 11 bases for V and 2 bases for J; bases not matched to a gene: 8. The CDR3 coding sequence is TGTGCCTCACCGGGACAGGGATACACAGATACGCAGTATTTT. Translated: CASPGQGYTDTQYF.

The CDR3 loop is CASSSGDEQYF. For the CDR3, the DNA is TGCGCCAGCAGCTCCGGGGACGAGCAGTACTTC. The V and J genes are TRBV5-1 and TRBJ2-7; tentatively, D is TRBD2 (5 bases). The V end lost 3 bases, the J end lost 5 bases, and 6 bases lay between the germline ends. The CDR3 totals 11 residues. CDR1 SGHRS and CDR2 YFSETQ come from the germline V gene.

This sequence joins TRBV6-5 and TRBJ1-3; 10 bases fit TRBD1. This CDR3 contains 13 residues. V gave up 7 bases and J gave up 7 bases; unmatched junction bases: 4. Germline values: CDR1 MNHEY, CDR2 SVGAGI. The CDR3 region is CASIGTGANTIYF. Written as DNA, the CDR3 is TGTGCCAGCATCGGGACAGGGGCCAACACCATATATTTT.

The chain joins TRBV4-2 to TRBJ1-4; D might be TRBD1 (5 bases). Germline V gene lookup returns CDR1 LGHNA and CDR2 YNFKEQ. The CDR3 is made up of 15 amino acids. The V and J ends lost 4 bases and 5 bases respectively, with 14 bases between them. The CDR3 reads CASSPQTVLNEKLFF. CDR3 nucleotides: TGTGCCAGCAGCCCCCAGACAGTCCTGAATGAAAAACTGTTTTTT.

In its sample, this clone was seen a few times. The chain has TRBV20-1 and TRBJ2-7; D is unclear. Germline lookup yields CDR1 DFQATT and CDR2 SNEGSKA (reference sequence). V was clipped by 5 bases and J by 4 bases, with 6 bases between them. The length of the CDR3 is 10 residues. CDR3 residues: CSAEEYEQYF. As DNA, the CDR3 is TGCAGTGCTGAAGAGTACGAGCAGTACTTC.

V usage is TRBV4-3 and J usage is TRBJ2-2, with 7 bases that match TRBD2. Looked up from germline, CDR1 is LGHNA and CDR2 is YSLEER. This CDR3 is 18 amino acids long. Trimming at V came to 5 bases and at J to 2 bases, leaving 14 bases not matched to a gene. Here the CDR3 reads CASSALSGGGVNTGELFF. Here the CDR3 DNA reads TGCGCCAGCAGCGCCCTTTCGGGAGGTGGGGTCAACACCGGGGAGCTGTTTTTT.

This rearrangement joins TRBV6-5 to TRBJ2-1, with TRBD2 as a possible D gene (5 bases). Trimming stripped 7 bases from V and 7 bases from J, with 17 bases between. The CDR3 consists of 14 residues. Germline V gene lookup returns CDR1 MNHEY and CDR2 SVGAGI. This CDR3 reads CASTLTRPGNEQFF. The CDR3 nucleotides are TGTGCCAGCACCCTAACCCGGCCGGGGAATGAGCAGTTCTTC.

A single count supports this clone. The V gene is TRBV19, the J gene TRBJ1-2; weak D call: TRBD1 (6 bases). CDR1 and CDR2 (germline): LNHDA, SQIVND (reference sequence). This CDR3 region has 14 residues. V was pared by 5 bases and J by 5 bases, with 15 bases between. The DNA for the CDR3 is TGTGCCAGTAGTTACGACAGGCCTCAATATGGCTACACCTTC. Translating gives CASSYDRPQYGYTF.

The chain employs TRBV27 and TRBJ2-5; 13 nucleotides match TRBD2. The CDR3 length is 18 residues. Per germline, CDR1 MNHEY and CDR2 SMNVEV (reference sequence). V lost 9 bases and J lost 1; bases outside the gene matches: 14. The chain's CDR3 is CASRMGLAGTKFQETQYF. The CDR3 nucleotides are TGTGCCAGTCGTATGGGACTAGCGGGGACAAAATTCCAAGAGACCCAGTACTTC.